Given below is one T cell receptor (beta chain) in context. The antigen it recognizes is unknown. This sample was sequenced with a NextSeq 550. The Human TCR Profiling Kit (MiLaboratory) was used to make UMI-labeled 5' RACE TRB cDNA libraries. cDNA synthesis used the entire amount of extracted RNA, and PCR amplification then used the entire amount of cDNA produced. The libraries were made side by side, with each library going through the same number of PCR cycles. As for the original processing: MIGEC and MiXCR extracted about 49,000 +/- 11,000 unique UMI-labeled TRB cDNA molecules per library, requiring at least two reads per UMI. An average of roughly 40,000 +/- 10,000 functional in-frame TRB CDR3 nucleotide clonotypes without stop codons was found per library. After downsampling to 5000 UMI-labeled TRB molecules per sample, diversity metrics such as normalized Shannon-Wiener and Chao1 were calculated in VDJtools. Clonotype-size-weighted physicochemical properties of the central five CDR3 residues (interaction energy, strength, volume and Kidera factor 4) were computed in VDJtools. One entry per CDR3 protein sequence results from the TCRdb reprocessing of the reads, with DNA left out. The V and J calls come from TCRdb's annotation, not from the publication. The data table for this sample lists tens of thousands of distinct CDR3 sequences. The ten largest clones take up 1.5% to 2% of the sample.

The data were taken from a study of CXCR3-negative and CXCR3-positive naive CD8 T cells (dated by TCRdb to about 2019). Describing the broader study: In total, about 135 million TRB reads were obtained, which works out to roughly 1.5 +/- 0.3 million reads per library. The diversity and physicochemical repertoire analyses included more than nine donors pooled from two independent experiments. For the TRBV-TRBJ cluster analysis, the naive subsets came from roughly 5 donors, while the memory cells came from 3 donors. Overall results and qualifications from the work: Naive CXCR3-negative and CXCR3-positive cells from the same donor showed similar TRBV-TRBJ usage, whereas memory cells showed distinct patterns. Because surface CD5, which has been linked to self-reactivity in mice, was comparable between naive subsets, TCR interaction strength was also inferred from TRB CDR3 physicochemical properties. Freshly isolated PBMCs were used for most assays because CXCR3 expression went down partially after cryopreservation. Comparably high repertoire diversity was found in both naive subsets, whereas much lower repertoire diversity was found in memory CD8+ T cells. TRB CDR3s from CXCR3-positive naive cells showed higher hydrophobicity (lower Kidera factor 4), lower energy, and higher strength and volume indices than CXCR3-negative naive cells.

Each CD8+ T cell subset was flow-sorted in triplicate, with 300,000 or so cells per subset placed directly into RLT lysis buffer. Naive CD8+ T cells were defined stringently as CD45RO-CCR7+CD27+CD95- to exclude memory contaminants. Peripheral blood mononuclear cells were isolated from buffy coats using standard density gradient centrifugation. Naive CXCR3-negative and CXCR3-positive CD8+ T cells were flow-sorted on a FACSAria III. Total RNA was extracted from sorted cells with an RNeasy Mini Kit. Including the terminal cysteine and phenylalanine, the CDR3 comprises 13 residues. No DNA has been recorded. The germline V gene encodes CDR1 DFQATT and CDR2 SNEGSKA (reference sequence).

The chain employs TRBV20-1 and TRBJ2-3; the TCRdb call, TRBD2, lacks DNA for checking. Sequenced input: naive CXCR3- CD8+ T cells from blood. The label giving this sample's cell subset or site can be read as: CD45RO-CCR7+CD27+CD95- naive CD8+ T cells lacking CXCR3 (TNR3-). The clonotype originates from a human donor in good health. Some clones in this sample may be carry-over from other donors' samples. CDR3 region: CSARRADTDTQYF.